The 12 T cell receptor beta chains reported below all come from one sample, sequenced in a study of blood T cell repertoires in COVID-19. Clones were read by immunoSEQ multiplex PCR, and TCRdb kept only the in-frame ones, dropping some. The repertoire consists of 190,000 or so clones, with 87% occurring once and the leading ten covering about 2.2%. The sequenced sample consisted of PBMCs or T cells enriched from blood (not recorded which). The receptors originated from a woman in her 30s who had recovered from COVID-19.

The gene calls are TRBV19 and TRBJ2-1; perhaps TRBD2 as D (5 bases). Germline CDR1 is LNHDA and CDR2 is SQIVND (reference sequence). This CDR3 has 16 residues. The V end was cut by 6 bases, the J end by 7 bases, with 22 bases between. Written as DNA, the CDR3 is TGTGCCAGTAGAACACTAGGACCCATCTCGGGGAATGAGCAGTTCTTC. Amino acids: CASRTLGPISGNEQFF.

The chain carries TRBV7-2 and TRBJ2-5, with 11 bases fitting TRBD2. Germline V CDR1 and CDR2: SGHTA, FQGNSA. Germline trimming cut 2 bases from V and 1 base from J; bases unmatched to any gene: 3. The CDR3 is 16 amino acids. For the CDR3, the DNA is TGTGCCAGCAGCTTACTAGCGGGGGGTATCCAAGAGACCCAGTACTTC. It encodes CASSLLAGGIQETQYF.

The V gene is TRBV24-1, the J gene TRBJ2-5; weak D call: TRBD2 (5 bases). Trimming took 1 base from V and 3 from J, leaving 5 bases between them. The CDR3 extends over 13 amino acids. Germline loops: CDR1 KGHDR, CDR2 SFDVKD. The CDR3 DNA sequence: TGTGCCACCAGTGATTTCGGGGAAGAGACCCAGTACTTC. This gives the protein CATSDFGEETQYF.

The CDR3 nucleotides read TGTGCCATCTCGACTAGCGGGATCCAAGAGACCCAGTACTTC. It codes for CAISTSGIQETQYF. The chain couples TRBV2 to TRBJ2-5; 11 positions match TRBD2. Germline-derived CDR1 and CDR2 are SNHLY and FYNNEI. V was clipped by 10 bases and J by 1 base; unmatched bases: 5. The CDR3 length is 14 residues.

This chain links TRBV19 with TRBJ2-7, with unresolved D. V lost 8 bases, J lost 7 bases, and 21 bases lay in between. The CDR3 is 14 amino acids. Germline V gene sequence: CDR1 LNHDA, CDR2 SQIVND (reference sequence). DNA of the CDR3: TGTGCCAGTCGGTTGACAAGTCAGGCCTGGGAGCAGTACTTC. Translating gives CASRLTSQAWEQYF.

V usage is TRBV19 and J usage is TRBJ2-1; 14 nucleotides agree with TRBD2. J gave up 5 bases and V 5 bases, and 8 bases lay outside the gene matches. The CDR3 spans 17 residues. CDR1 and CDR2 (germline): LNHDA, SQIVND (reference sequence). DNA of the CDR3: TGTGCCAGTAGTGGGACTAGCGGGAGTACAGGCCACAATGAGCAGTTCTTC. This sequence encodes CASSGTSGSTGHNEQFF.

This rearrangement joins TRBV30 to TRBJ2-7; 10 bases map to TRBD2. The CDR3 has 17 amino acids. J gave up 6 bases and V 2 bases, and 16 bases lay outside the gene matches. The germline V gene encodes CDR1 GTSNPN and CDR2 SVGIG (reference sequence). The chain's CDR3 is CAWSPVVAGGKVREQYF. In DNA form, the CDR3 reads TGTGCCTGGAGTCCCGTGGTAGCGGGGGGCAAGGTACGCGAGCAGTACTTC.

The chain combines TRBV2 with TRBJ1-4, with D unresolved. V was pared by 4 bases and J by 10 bases, with 16 bases between. The CDR3 is 14 amino acids. Germline lookup yields CDR1 SNHLY and CDR2 FYNNEI. The CDR3 bases are TGTGCCAGCAGTGGTTTCGCGTCCCGCGGAAAACTGTTTTTT. Protein sequence: CASSGFASRGKLFF.

The rearrangement joins TRBV25-1 to TRBJ1-3; D is unclear. Looked up from germline, CDR1 is MGHDK and CDR2 is SYGVNS. This CDR3 contains 13 residues. Trimming took 6 bases from V and 0 from J, leaving 6 bases between them. The CDR3: CASRPGSGNTIYF. The CDR3 DNA reads TGTGCCAGCAGGCCAGGCTCTGGAAACACCATATATTTT. Supplemented by reference TRBV25-1 and TRBJ1-3, the full variable domain reads EADIYQTPRYLVIGTGKKITLECSQTMGHDKMYWYQQDPGMELHLIHYSYGVNSTEKGDLSSESTVSRIRTEHFPLTLESARPSHTSQYLCASRPGSGNTIYFGEGSWLTVV.

The J gene is TRBJ2-1, the V gene TRBV30; unclear D gene. The CDR3 is made up of 16 amino acids. Germline CDR1 is GTSNPN and CDR2 is SVGIG (reference sequence). V lost 0 bases and J 0 bases, leaving 12 bases between the germline ends. CDR3 in amino acids: CAWSVGPRSSYNEQFF. In DNA, the CDR3 is TGTGCCTGGAGTGTCGGTCCGCGGAGCTCCTACAATGAGCAGTTCTTC.

V is TRBV15 and J is TRBJ2-2; tentatively, D is TRBD1 (6 bases). In germline, CDR1 is LNHNV, CDR2 YYDKDF (reference sequence). CDR3 length: 13 amino acids. The V and J ends lost 0 bases and 7 bases respectively, with 6 bases between them. This chain's CDR3 is CATSREGGGELFF. The CDR3 bases are TGTGCCACCAGCAGAGAAGGGGGCGGGGAGCTGTTTTTT. The entire variable domain, with the rest obtained from reference TRBV15 and TRBJ2-2, is as follows: DAMVIQNPRYQVTQFGKPVTLSCSQTLNHNVMYWYQQKSSQAPKLLFHYYDKDFNNEADTPDNFQSRRPNTSFCFLDIRSPGLGDTAMYLCATSREGGGELFFGEGSRLTVL.

Judged by abundance, this clone is large. The chain has TRBV11-3 and TRBJ2-7; 7 bases match TRBD1. Unmatched junction bases numbered 10, after V lost 4 bases and J lost 1 base. The CDR3 runs to 16 residues. CDR1 is SGHNT and CDR2 is YENEEA in the germline V gene. The CDR3 loop is CASSSRQGFGSYEQYF. The CDR3 DNA reads as TGTGCCAGCAGCTCAAGACAGGGTTTCGGGTCCTACGAGCAGTACTTC.